One and the same sample provided the 30 T cell receptor beta chains below, sequenced in a study of blood T cell repertoires in COVID-19. TCRdb's table, derived via immunoSEQ multiplex PCR, lists solely in-frame clones and lacks some. The sample carries about 330,000 clones, 87% recorded once. Sequenced sample: peripheral blood. Every receptor here comes from a man aged 25-45 years with COVID-19, enrolled during active disease.

This chain joins TRBV10-3 and TRBJ2-1; possibly TRBD1 for D (6 bases). This CDR3 is built from 13 residues. Per the germline V gene, CDR1 is ENHRY and CDR2 is SYGVKD. Trimming took 7 bases from V and 0 from J, leaving 7 bases between them. The DNA of the CDR3 is TGTGCCATCAAGGACAGCTCCTACAATGAGCAGTTCTTC. Translated: CAIKDSSYNEQFF.

V is TRBV2 and J is TRBJ1-2, with D tentatively TRBD1 (6 bases). CDR3 size: 12 residues. The ends were cut back, 7 bases at V and 5 bases at J, with 11 bases in the middle. Germline loops: CDR1 SNHLY, CDR2 FYNNEI. The CDR3 spells CASKAGAYGYTF. The CDR3 nucleotides read TGTGCCAGCAAGGCAGGGGCGTATGGCTACACCTTC.

V usage is TRBV4-1 and J usage is TRBJ1-3; 7 bases are shared with TRBD1. The germline CDR1 and CDR2 sequences are MGHRA and YSYEKL. The CDR3 has 17 residues. The J segment lost 0 bases and the V segment lost 0 bases, leaving 5 bases of the junction unmatched. CDR3 bases: TGCGCCAGCAGCCAAGAAGGGACAGCTTTCTCTGGAAACACCATATATTTT. Amino acids: CASSQEGTAFSGNTIYF.

The V call is TRBV6-2 or TRBV6-3, the J call TRBJ2-5, with TRBD1 matching 7 bases. Trimming took 6 bases from V and 4 from J; bases not matched to a gene: 14. The CDR3 extends over 16 amino acids. Germline V gene data show CDR1 as MNHEY and CDR2 as SVGEGT. CDR3 amino acids: CASSPDRAESRETQYF. The CDR3 DNA is TGTGCCAGCAGCCCCGACAGGGCCGAGAGTAGAGAGACCCAGTACTTC.

This clone was seen only once. A junction boundary mismatches the germline segment, possibly from a read error. The rearrangement links TRBV19 to TRBJ2-6; 9 bases are a match to TRBD1. The CDR3 has 18 amino acids. Per germline, CDR1 LNHDA and CDR2 SQIVND (reference sequence). The CDR3 is CASTPGQGFVSRANVLTF. The CDR3 nucleotides are TGTGCCAGTACTCCGGGACAGGGTTTTGTCTCTAGGGCCAACGTCCTGACTTTC.

The V and J genes are TRBV7-2 and TRBJ1-3; 8 nucleotides line up with TRBD1. CDR1 is SGHTA and CDR2 is FQGNSA in the germline V gene. Unmatched junction bases numbered 10, after V lost 1 base and J lost 8 bases. This CDR3 region has 16 residues. The DNA for the CDR3 is TGTGCCAGCAGCTTAGGGGGGGACAGGTTATCGCACACCATATATTTT. It yields the protein CASSLGGDRLSHTIYF.

On this clone itself: This sample includes further DNA sequences coding for the same CDR3. The V gene is TRBV28, the J gene TRBJ1-2; D ambiguous. V gave up 4 bases and J gave up 3 bases, with 6 bases separating them. The CDR3 runs 12 residues. From germline, CDR1 is MDHEN and CDR2 SYDVKM. The CDR3 DNA reads TGTGCCAGCAGTTCCCCCGACTATGGCTACACCTTC. As protein: CASSSPDYGYTF.

This clone turned up a few times. This rearrangement joins TRBV4-2 to TRBJ2-5; 8 bases line up with TRBD2. This CDR3 is 17 amino acids long. Germline assignment: CDR1 LGHNA and CDR2 YNFKEQ. V was pared by 0 bases and J by 4 bases, with 10 bases of the junction left unmatched. CDR3 DNA: TGTGCCAGCAGCCAAGATCGGCTAGCGGGCGGTCCAGAGACCCAGTACTTC. This sequence encodes CASSQDRLAGGPETQYF.

The chain couples TRBV12-3 or TRBV12-4 to TRBJ2-2; D gene ambiguous. The CDR3 has 13 amino acids. V shed 0 bases and J shed 7 bases, with 6 bases lying between them. The CDR3 DNA reads TGTGCCAGCAGTTTAGCGGTTAGCGGGGAGCTGTTTTTT. Translating it yields CASSLAVSGELFF.

The chain links TRBV30 to TRBJ2-3; 9 bases are shared with TRBD2. Germline V gene sequence: CDR1 GTSNPN, CDR2 SVGIG (reference sequence). Unmatched junction bases numbered 7, after V lost 1 base and J lost 5 bases. The CDR3 contains 15 residues. In DNA, the CDR3 is TGTGCCTGGAGTGGAGTAGCGGGAGCTGTAGATACGCAGTATTTT. Its protein is CAWSGVAGAVDTQYF. Full variable domain (rest looked up from reference TRBV30 and TRBJ2-3): SQTIHQWPATLVQPVGSPLSLECTVEGTSNPNLYWYRQAAGRGLQLLFYSVGIGQISSEVPQNLSASRPQDRQFILSSKKLLLSDSGFYLCAWSGVAGAVDTQYFGPGTRLTVL.

The rearrangement joins TRBV6-2 or TRBV6-3 to TRBJ2-2; TRBD1 is a possible D gene (6 bases). Trimming took 4 bases from V and 3 from J, leaving 12 bases between them. This CDR3 region has 15 residues. The V gene's germline CDR1 is MNHEY and CDR2 SVGEGT. CDR3: CASSSPRGYTGELFF. The CDR3 region has the DNA TGTGCCAGCAGTTCCCCCAGGGGATACACCGGGGAGCTGTTTTTT.

The chain couples TRBV6-2 or TRBV6-3 to TRBJ2-7; unclear D gene. Trimming removed 0 bases from V and 2 bases from J, with 14 bases in between. CDR3 size: 16 residues. From germline, CDR1 is MNHEY and CDR2 SVGEGT. CDR3: CASSYSGQAATYEQYF. In nucleotides, the CDR3 is TGTGCCAGCAGTTACTCTGGGCAGGCCGCGACCTACGAGCAGTACTTC.

V is TRBV13 and J is TRBJ1-1; 7 nucleotides agree with TRBD1. V trimming: 2 bases; J trimming: 0 bases; junction bases outside the gene matches: 6. Looked up from germline, CDR1 is PRHDT and CDR2 is FYEKMQ (reference sequence). The CDR3 contains 16 residues. CDR3: CASSLKQGGLNTEAFF. CDR3 DNA: TGTGCCAGCAGCTTAAAGCAGGGGGGATTGAACACTGAAGCTTTCTTT.

V usage is TRBV24-1 and J usage is TRBJ1-5; D not certain. Germline V lookup: CDR1 KGHDR, CDR2 SFDVKD. This CDR3 is 14 amino acids long. Trimming pared 3 bases from V and 2 bases from J, leaving 7 bases between. The CDR3 coding sequence is TGTGCCACCAGTGATACATCGCGCAATCAGCCCCAGCATTTT. Translation gives CATSDTSRNQPQHF.

The J gene is TRBJ1-1, the V gene TRBV11-2; possible D gene TRBD1, 6 bases. Trimming shortened V by 3 bases and J by 10 bases, and 18 bases separated the two germline ends. The CDR3 totals 14 residues. Germline CDR1 reads SGHAT; CDR2 reads FQNNGV. CDR3 loop: CASSFQTGFYRAFF. CDR3 sequence (DNA): TGTGCCAGCAGCTTCCAAACAGGGTTTTATCGAGCTTTCTTT.

The chain joins TRBV6-2 or TRBV6-3 to TRBJ2-7; 8 nucleotides align to TRBD1. Per the germline V gene, CDR1 is MNHEY and CDR2 is SVGEGT. Losses at the gene ends were 2 bases for V and 4 bases for J; bases not matched to a gene: 10. The length of the CDR3 is 16 residues. DNA of the CDR3: TGTGCCAGCAGTTACCTCCGGACAGGGAGTGATTACGAGCAGTACTTC. Translation gives CASSYLRTGSDYEQYF.

The J gene is TRBJ1-2, the V gene TRBV6-2 or TRBV6-3; TRBD1 agrees at 7 bases. This CDR3 region has 16 residues. CDR1 is MNHEY, CDR2 SVGEGT, per germline. Trimming took 6 bases from V and 4 from J; bases not matched to a gene: 14. CDR3 nucleotides: TGTGCCAGCAGCAAACCCCGACAGGGTCTCGGCTATGGCTACACCTTC. Translated, it gives CASSKPRQGLGYGYTF.

The chain recombines TRBV30 with TRBJ2-1; 7 bases agree with TRBD2. Germline-derived CDR1 and CDR2 are GTSNPN and SVGIG (reference sequence). The CDR3 has 13 amino acids. V lost 2 bases, J lost 4 bases, and 2 bases stayed unmatched. The CDR3 sequence is CAWSSGTYNEQFF. DNA of the CDR3: TGTGCCTGGAGTAGCGGGACGTACAATGAGCAGTTCTTC.

CDR3 region: CASSLTGLAGSNEQFF. Written as DNA, the CDR3 is TGCGCCAGCAGCCTAACGGGACTAGCGGGATCCAATGAGCAGTTCTTC. This sequence joins TRBV5-1 and TRBJ2-1; 13 bases are a match to TRBD2. CDR1 and CDR2 from the germline V gene are SGHRS and YFSETQ. After removal of 4 bases from V and 6 bases from J, the junction contained 7 bases not matched to a gene. The CDR3 has 16 residues. Supplemented by reference TRBV5-1 and TRBJ2-1, the full variable domain reads KAGVTQTPRYLIKTRGQQVTLSCSPISGHRSVSWYQQTPGQGLQFLFEYFSETQRNKGNFPGRFSGRQFSNSRSEMNVSTLELGDSALYLCASSLTGLAGSNEQFFGPGTRLTVL.

The V call is TRBV18, the J call TRBJ2-1, with 8 bases aligning to TRBD1. The germline gives CDR1 KGHSH, CDR2 LQKENI. The junction had 5 bases not matched to a gene; V was cut back by 4 bases and J by 9 bases. The CDR3 spans 13 residues. CDR3 loop: CASSQGQAGEQFF. CDR3 sequence (DNA): TGTGCCAGCTCACAGGGACAGGCCGGTGAGCAGTTCTTC.

V and J are TRBV6-5 and TRBJ1-1, with 7 bases fitting TRBD1. The V segment lost 6 bases and the J segment 4 bases; nucleotides outside the gene matches: 8. Looked up from germline, CDR1 is MNHEY and CDR2 is SVGAGI. The CDR3 is made up of 14 amino acids. CDR3 in DNA: TGTGCCAGCAGAATCAAGACAGGGCGCACTGAAGCTTTCTTT. Amino acids: CASRIKTGRTEAFF.

J is TRBJ2-3 and V is TRBV28; TRBD1 matches 9 bases. The junction had 16 bases not matched to a gene; V was cut back by 8 bases and J by 4 bases. Germline loops: CDR1 MDHEN, CDR2 SYDVKM. The CDR3 covers 17 residues. The CDR3 sequence is CASGPGQGTNFADTQYF. The CDR3 DNA reads TGTGCCAGCGGACCGGGACAGGGAACAAATTTTGCAGATACGCAGTATTTT.

The rearrangement joins TRBV7-2 to TRBJ1-5; D gene ambiguous. Looked up from germline, CDR1 is SGHTA and CDR2 is FQGNSA. The CDR3 covers 15 residues. V lost 5 bases and J lost 0, with 11 bases in between. The CDR3 spells CASSGRSLSNQPQHF. The CDR3 DNA is TGTGCCAGCAGCGGGCGTTCCCTTAGCAATCAGCCCCAGCATTTT.

V usage is TRBV7-3 and J usage is TRBJ2-1, with 8 bases matching TRBD2. V trimming: 5 bases; J trimming: 8 bases; junction bases outside the gene matches: 20. The length of the CDR3 is 18 residues. Germline values: CDR1 SGHTA, CDR2 FQGTGA. The CDR3 nucleotides are TGTGCCAGCAGCCGCGGCCAGAATAGCGGGGTCCTCTCGGATGAGCAGTTCTTC. It codes for CASSRGQNSGVLSDEQFF.

The chain uses TRBV7-9 and TRBJ1-6; D may be TRBD1 (5 bases). V lost 5 bases to trimming and J lost 3 bases, with 17 bases between them. The CDR3 sequence is 17 residues long. In germline, CDR1 is SEHNR, CDR2 FQNEAQ (reference sequence). This chain's CDR3 is CASSPPPVGLYNSPLHF. The CDR3, as DNA: TGTGCCAGCAGCCCTCCCCCGGTGGGGCTCTATAATTCACCCCTCCACTTT.

The J gene is TRBJ2-1, the V gene TRBV6-1, with D possibly matching TRBD1 (5 bases). In germline, CDR1 is MNHNS, CDR2 SASEGT. V shed 0 bases and J shed 0 bases, with 18 bases lying between them. The CDR3 totals 19 residues. The CDR3 DNA is TGTGCCAGCAGTGAAGCACACCAGGGCCTGTGGAGCTCCTACAATGAGCAGTTCTTC. Protein: CASSEAHQGLWSSYNEQFF.

The rearrangement joins TRBV30 to TRBJ1-1; TRBD1 matches 9 bases. CDR1 and CDR2 from the germline V gene are GTSNPN and SVGIG (reference sequence). This CDR3 comprises 11 residues. J was trimmed by 8 bases and V by 7 bases; bases with no gene match: 5. The CDR3 loop reads CASEGQGEAFF. The CDR3 region has the DNA TGTGCCTCCGAGGGACAGGGAGAAGCTTTCTTT.

Notes on this clone: The sample has other DNA sequences that encode this CDR3 too. The rearrangement joins TRBV2 to TRBJ2-2, with 7 bases fitting TRBD1. The germline CDR1 and CDR2 sequences are SNHLY and FYNNEI. This CDR3 region has 14 residues. J lost 2 bases, V lost 6 bases, and 3 bases had no gene match. CDR3 in amino acids: CASRGQLNTGELFF. CDR3 DNA: TGTGCCAGCAGGGGACAGCTAAACACCGGGGAGCTGTTTTTT.

This clone was seen only once. Given the absence of the conserved phenylalanine or tryptophan at the CDR3 end, a read error is likely. The DNA is omitted, as the CDR3 cannot be located on it reliably, and the CDR3 follows TCRdb's listing. This chain links TRBV25-1 with TRBJ1-4; the table's TRBD1 call for D was not verified on the DNA. The length of the CDR3 is 8 amino acids, counting both ends. Germline V lookup: CDR1 MGHDK, CDR2 SYGVNS. CDR3 loop: CATIDRFY.

This clone was counted a single time. The chain joins TRBV9 to TRBJ1-4; a weak D match, TRBD1 (5 bases). This CDR3 has 15 amino acids. V was shortened by 3 bases and J by 7 bases, with 16 bases between the two germline ends. The germline gives CDR1 SGDLS, CDR2 YYNGEE. CDR3 nucleotides: TGTGCCAGCAGCGGAAAGGGGTACAGTTCTGAAAAACTGTTTTTT. This translates into CASSGKGYSSEKLFF.